This entry concerns a single T cell receptor beta chain. These data come from a study of radiation and T cells in renal cell carcinoma. Treatment: treatment-naive control, cytoreductive nephrectomy. Control samples are tumors resected by cytoreductive nephrectomy without prior radiation. Control tumors came from a handful of females and 11 males, aged roughly 40 to 82. Libraries were prepared by immunoSEQ multiplex PCR; TCRdb keeps only in-frame clonotypes and omits some of them. This table has around 8,600 clones, almost 65% appearing once. Trimming took 9 bases from V and 1 from J, leaving 11 bases between them. The germline V gene encodes CDR1 MNHNY and CDR2 SVGAGI (reference sequence). This CDR3 spans 13 amino acids.

The receptor was isolated from an older woman with renal cell carcinoma. The chain uses TRBV6-6 and TRBJ2-3; tentatively, D is TRBD2 (6 bases). Sample: tumor tissue, taken from a patient whose treatment was nephrectomy without radiotherapy. CDR3 region: CASCQRGTDTQYF. The CDR3 coding sequence is TGTGCCAGTTGCCAGCGGGGCACAGATACGCAGTATTTT.